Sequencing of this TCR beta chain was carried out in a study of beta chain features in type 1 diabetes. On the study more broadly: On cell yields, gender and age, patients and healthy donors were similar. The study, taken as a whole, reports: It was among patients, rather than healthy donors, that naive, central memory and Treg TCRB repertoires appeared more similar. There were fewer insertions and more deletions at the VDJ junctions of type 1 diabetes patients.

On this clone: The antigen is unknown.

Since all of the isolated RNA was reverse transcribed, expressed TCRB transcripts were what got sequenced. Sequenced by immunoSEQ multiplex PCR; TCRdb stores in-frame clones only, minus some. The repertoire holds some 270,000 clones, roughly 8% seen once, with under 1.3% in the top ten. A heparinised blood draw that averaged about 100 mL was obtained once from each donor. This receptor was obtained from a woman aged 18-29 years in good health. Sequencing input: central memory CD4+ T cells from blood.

The CDR3 loop reads CASSVEDGGELFF. CDR3 DNA: TGTGCCAGCAGCGTAGAGGATGGCGGGGAGCTGTTTTTT. This chain links TRBV9 with TRBJ2-2; D unclear. Trimming stripped 0 bases from V and 7 bases from J, with 7 bases between. Germline assignment: CDR1 SGDLS and CDR2 YYNGEE. The length of the CDR3 is 13 residues. Based on the CDR3 plus reference TRBV9 and TRBJ2-2, the full variable domain is DSGVTQTPKHLITATGQRVTLRCSPRSGDLSVYWYQQSLDQGLQFLIQYYNGEERAKGNILERFSAQQFPDLHSELNLSSLELGDSALYFCASSVEDGGELFFGEGSRLTVL.